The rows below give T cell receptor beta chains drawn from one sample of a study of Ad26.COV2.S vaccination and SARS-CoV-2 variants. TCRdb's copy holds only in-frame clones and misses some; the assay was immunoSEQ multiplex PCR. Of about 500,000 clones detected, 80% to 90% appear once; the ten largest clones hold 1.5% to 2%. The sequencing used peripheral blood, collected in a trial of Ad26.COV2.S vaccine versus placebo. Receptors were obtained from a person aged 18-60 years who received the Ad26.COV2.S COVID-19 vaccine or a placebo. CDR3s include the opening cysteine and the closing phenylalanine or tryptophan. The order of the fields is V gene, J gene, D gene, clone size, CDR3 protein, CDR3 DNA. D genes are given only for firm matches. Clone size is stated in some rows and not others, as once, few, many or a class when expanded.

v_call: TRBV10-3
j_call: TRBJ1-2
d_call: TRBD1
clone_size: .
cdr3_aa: CATEGQGVPYGYTF
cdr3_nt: TGTGCCACGGAAGGACAGGGGGTGCCGTATGGCTACACCTTC

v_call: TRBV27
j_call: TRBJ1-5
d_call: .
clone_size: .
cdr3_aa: CASSSLGQPQHF
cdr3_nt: TGTGCCAGCAGTTCACTCGGTCAGCCCCAGCATTTT

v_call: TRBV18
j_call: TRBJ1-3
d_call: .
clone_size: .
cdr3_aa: CASSPPGRLLYSGNTIYF
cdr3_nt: TGTGCCAGCTCACCACCGGGGAGGCTCCTCTACTCTGGAAACACCATATATTTT

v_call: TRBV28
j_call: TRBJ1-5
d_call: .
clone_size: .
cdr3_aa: CASSSTTSNQPQHF
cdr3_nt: TGTGCCAGCAGTTCGACAACGAGCAATCAGCCCCAGCATTTT

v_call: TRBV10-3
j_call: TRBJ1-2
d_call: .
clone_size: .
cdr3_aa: CAIKVGDYGYTF
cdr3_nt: TGTGCCATCAAGGTGGGGGACTATGGCTACACCTTC

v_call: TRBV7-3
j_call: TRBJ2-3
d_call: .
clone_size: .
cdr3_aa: CASSLTAAGAFTDTQYF
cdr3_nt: TGTGCCAGCAGCTTAACGGCGGCGGGGGCCTTCACAGATACGCAGTATTTT

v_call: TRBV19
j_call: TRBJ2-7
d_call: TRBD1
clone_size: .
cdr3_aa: CASSATGTGTHEQYF
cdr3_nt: TGTGCCAGTAGTGCCACCGGGACAGGGACCCACGAGCAGTACTTC

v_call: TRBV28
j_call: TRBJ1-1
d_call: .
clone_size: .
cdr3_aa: CASRENTEAFF
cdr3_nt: TGTGCCAGCAGAGAGAACACTGAAGCTTTCTTT

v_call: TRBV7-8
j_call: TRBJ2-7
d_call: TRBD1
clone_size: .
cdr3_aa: CASSLGGSRDSKIYEQYF
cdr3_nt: TGTGCCAGCAGCTTAGGAGGGTCACGGGACAGTAAAATCTACGAGCAGTACTTC

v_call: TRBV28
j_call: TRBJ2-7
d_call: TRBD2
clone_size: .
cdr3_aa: CASSFPGGRYF
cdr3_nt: TGTGCCAGCAGCTTCCCGGGAGGGCGGTACTTC

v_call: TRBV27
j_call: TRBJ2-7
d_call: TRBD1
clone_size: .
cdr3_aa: CASSPHRQGGEQYF
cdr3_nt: TGTGCCAGCAGTCCCCACCGACAGGGGGGCGAGCAGTACTTC

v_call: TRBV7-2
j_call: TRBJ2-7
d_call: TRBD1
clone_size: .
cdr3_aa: CASSRGGQGVIYEQYF
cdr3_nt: TGTGCCAGCAGTAGGGGAGGACAGGGGGTAATCTACGAGCAGTACTTC

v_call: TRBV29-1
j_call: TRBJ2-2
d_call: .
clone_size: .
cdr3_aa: CSVDSVITGELFF
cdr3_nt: TGCAGCGTTGATTCCGTTATCACCGGGGAGCTGTTTTTT

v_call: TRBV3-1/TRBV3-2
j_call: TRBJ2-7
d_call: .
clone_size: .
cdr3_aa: CASSQDRLSYEQYF
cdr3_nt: TGTGCCAGCAGCCAGGACAGACTATCCTACGAGCAGTACTTC

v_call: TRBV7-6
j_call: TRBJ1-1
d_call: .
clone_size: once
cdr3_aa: CASSLRGDSNTEAFF
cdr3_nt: TGTGCCAGCAGCTTACGGGGGGATTCGAACACTGAAGCTTTCTTT

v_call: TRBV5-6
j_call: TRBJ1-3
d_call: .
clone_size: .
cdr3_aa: CASSFKGLNGNTIYF
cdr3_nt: TGTGCCAGCAGCTTCAAGGGGCTAAATGGAAACACCATATATTTT